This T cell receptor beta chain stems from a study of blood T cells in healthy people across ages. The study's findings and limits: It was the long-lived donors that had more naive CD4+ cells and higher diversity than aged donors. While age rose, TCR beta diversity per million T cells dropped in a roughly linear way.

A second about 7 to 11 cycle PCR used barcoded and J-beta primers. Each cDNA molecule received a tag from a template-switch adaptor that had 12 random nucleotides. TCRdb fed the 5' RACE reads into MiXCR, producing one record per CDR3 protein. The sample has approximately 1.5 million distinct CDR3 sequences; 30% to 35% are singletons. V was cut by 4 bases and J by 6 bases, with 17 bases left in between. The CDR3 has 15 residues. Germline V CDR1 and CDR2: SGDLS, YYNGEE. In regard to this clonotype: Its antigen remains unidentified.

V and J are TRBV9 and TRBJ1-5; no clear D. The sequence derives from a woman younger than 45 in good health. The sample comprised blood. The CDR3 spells CASSPDPRASQPQHF. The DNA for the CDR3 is TGTGCCAGCAGCCCGGACCCGAGAGCGAGTCAGCCCCAGCATTTT.